The sequence of this T cell receptor (beta chain) was determined in a study of shared clonotypes between healthy human individuals. Study context: Used for every donor were three CD4 naive, three CD4 memory, two CD8 naive and one CD8 memory plate. The study's findings and limits: Among non-shared clonotypes, generation probabilities were lower than among those shared by all four donors. How much donors shared clonotypes was expected to be affected by sequencing depth.

Naive CD8 cells lacked CD45RO, underwent positive selection for CCR7 and left out terminally differentiated effector memory CD45RA+ cells. On this clone itself: Its antigen is unidentified.

CDR1 and CDR2 (germline): SEHNR, FQNEAQ (reference sequence). The CDR3 consists of 17 residues. V was clipped by 0 bases and J by 0 bases, with 11 bases between them. Researchers divided each subset's genomic DNA evenly across several immunoSEQ plates. The protocol was immunoSEQ multiplex PCR, while the TCRdb copy is restricted to in-frame clones and leaves out a portion. The sample carries about 800,000 clones, 90% to 98% recorded once. The receptor was derived from a man aged 25 to 40 in good health. The chain uses TRBV7-9 and TRBJ2-2; the D is unclear. The specimen sequenced was naive CD8+ T cells sorted from blood. In DNA form, the CDR3 reads TGTGCCAGCAGCTTAGCGGGGATAATCGCGAACACCGGGGAGCTGTTTTTT. Encoded protein: CASSLAGIIANTGELFF.